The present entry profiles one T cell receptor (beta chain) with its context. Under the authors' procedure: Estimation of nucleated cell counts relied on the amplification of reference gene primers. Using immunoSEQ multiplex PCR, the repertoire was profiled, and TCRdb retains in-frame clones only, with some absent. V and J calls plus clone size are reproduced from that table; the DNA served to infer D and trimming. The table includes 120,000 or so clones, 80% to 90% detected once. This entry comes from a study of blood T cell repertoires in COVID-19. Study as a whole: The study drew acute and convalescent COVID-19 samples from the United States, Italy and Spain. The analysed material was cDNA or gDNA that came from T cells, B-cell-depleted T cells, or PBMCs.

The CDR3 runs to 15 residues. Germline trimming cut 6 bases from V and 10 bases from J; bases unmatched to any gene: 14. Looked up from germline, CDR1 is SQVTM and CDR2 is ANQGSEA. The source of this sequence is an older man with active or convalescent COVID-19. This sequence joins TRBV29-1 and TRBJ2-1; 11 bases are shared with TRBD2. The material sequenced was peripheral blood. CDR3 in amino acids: CSVGTASGGSGEQFF. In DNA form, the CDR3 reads TGCAGCGTAGGGACTGCTAGCGGGGGGTCCGGGGAGCAGTTCTTC.